Listed here are 2 T cell receptor beta chains from one sample, sequenced in a study of T cells expressing NK-cell markers. TCRdb reprocessed the 5' RACE reads, keeping one entry per CDR3 protein, no DNA. This sample's table has 550,000 or so distinct CDR3 sequences. The sample comprised blood T cells: a sorted CD56 or NKG2C T cell subset, CD4+ or CD8+ T cells, or bulk PBMC T cells (not recorded which). The source of these receptors is a man between 18 and 29 years old in good health.

Here the CDR3 reads CASSGGTSTYEQYF. The chain carries TRBV5-1 and TRBJ2-7; the TCRdb call, TRBD1, lacks DNA for checking. From germline, CDR1 is SGHRS and CDR2 YFSETQ. The CDR3 is made up of 14 amino acids.

The chain recombines TRBV12-3 or TRBV12-4 with TRBJ2-7; TCRdb selects TRBD1, and the lack of DNA leaves this call unchecked. CDR3 length equals 16 residues. This chain's CDR3 is CASGLAGGRQGYEQYF.